This TCR beta chain stems from a study of OX40 agonist ivuxolimab in advanced cancers. Study results and caveats: Clonal expansion by week 6 occurred in CD4+ and CD8+ blood T cells (at 0.1 to 3.0 mg/kg).

Per the germline V gene, CDR1 is SGHTA and CDR2 is FQGNSA. The CDR3 has 15 residues. Trimming cost V 4 bases and J 4 bases, with 16 bases left between them. Concerning this clone: Its specificity is not known.

Only in-frame clones appear in the TCRdb table, and some are missing; sequencing was by immunoSEQ multiplex PCR. The sample holds 65,000 to 90,000 clones, around 90% seen once. The material was CD4+ or CD8+ T cells sorted from blood, obtained in a trial of the OX40 agonist ivuxolimab. The TCR originated in an adult with an advanced solid tumor such as melanoma, head and neck, liver or kidney cancer. V is TRBV7-2 and J is TRBJ2-5, with D tentatively TRBD2 (5 bases). CDR3 sequence reads: CASSSDSSPLETQYF. The CDR3 DNA follows: TGTGCCAGCAGCTCGGACTCGAGCCCTCTAGAGACCCAGTACTTC.